This T cell receptor beta chain was captured by sequencing in a study of T cells in localized non-small cell lung cancer. Study outcomes and limitations: Adjacent lung had a median around 60 of the 100 largest tumor clones. Adjacent uninvolved lung had the highest clonality, suggesting focused antigen responses. An association was observed between higher blood T cell density and longer overall survival.

CDR1 MGHRA and CDR2 YSYEKL come from the germline V gene. After removal of 7 bases from V and 4 bases from J, the junction contained 14 bases not matched to a gene. The length of the CDR3 is 16 residues. With respect to this clone: Its target is unknown.

Assay: immunoSEQ multiplex PCR; the TCRdb copy retains only in-frame clones and omits some. Here the sample spans about 79,000 clones, around 90% being singletons. The rearrangement uses TRBV4-1 and TRBJ1-2, with 8 bases lining up with TRBD1. The receptor's source is a woman between 35 and 75 years old with stage I squamous cell lung carcinoma. Sample: peripheral blood, taken before any cancer treatment. The CDR3 is CASIRRTGGPVYGYTF. The CDR3 nucleotides are TGCGCCAGCATTCGGCGAACAGGGGGGCCGGTCTATGGCTACACCTTC.